This T cell receptor (beta chain) was sequenced for a study of shared clonotypes between healthy human individuals. From germline, CDR1 is SNHLY and CDR2 FYNNEI. The length of the CDR3 is 14 residues. The V gene end was trimmed by 8 bases and the J gene end by 0 bases; junction bases not matched to a gene: 4. Sequencing was performed with immunoSEQ multiplex PCR; in TCRdb, only in-frame clones are kept and a portion is missing. The sample shows millions of clones, approximately 95% of them seen only once. With regard to this clone: The antigen is undetermined.

General study findings and limits: Generally, naive subsets (rather than memory subsets) showed larger estimated richness.

This TCR was sampled from a man aged 18 to 35 in good health. Some clones in this sample may be carry-over from other donors' samples. The rearrangement uses TRBV2 and TRBJ2-1; 7 bases agree with TRBD2. Sequencing was performed on naive CD4+ T cells from PBMCs. Stated subset: CD45RA+ positively selected. CDR3 loop: CASLRTSSYNEQFF. DNA of the CDR3: TGTGCCAGCCTGCGGACTAGCTCCTACAATGAGCAGTTCTTC.